These 4 T cell receptor beta chains share one sample of origin, sequenced in a study of Graves' ophthalmopathy and Graves' hyperthyroidism. From RNA, the CDR3 regions of TCR beta chains were amplified and sequenced. Following a first-round RT-PCR that used HTBI primers, a second-round multiplex PCR was carried out. TCRdb reprocessed the multiplex PCR reads via MiXCR and lists one record per CDR3 protein. The sample shows 600,000 to 950,000 distinct CDR3 sequences, 40% of them seen only once. Material for sequencing was peripheral blood. The receptors were sampled from an adult man with Graves' ophthalmopathy.

Regarding this clonotype: A much bigger clone sits one base away, suggesting this may be a read error. This sequence joins TRBV10-3 and TRBJ1-5; D might be TRBD1 (6 bases). CDR3 length: 15 residues. CDR1 is ENHRY and CDR2 is SYGVKD in the germline V gene. V was trimmed by 3 bases and J by 5 bases, leaving 14 bases between them. The DNA for the CDR3 is TGTGCCATCAGTGAATGGCAGGGGATACATCAGCCCCAGCATTTT. Residues: CAISEWQGIHQPQHF.

The chain recombines TRBV7-9 with TRBJ1-6; TRBD1 matches at 7 bases. Germline CDR1 and CDR2: SEHNR and FQNEAQ (reference sequence). J gave up 7 bases and V 6 bases, and 12 bases lay outside the gene matches. This CDR3 comprises 16 residues. CDR3 nucleotides: TGTGCCAGCAGGGAGGGGACAGATAAGCAGAATTCACCCCTCCACTTT. The encoded protein is CASREGTDKQNSPLHF.

This clonotype came up a few times. V is TRBV6-6 and J is TRBJ2-7; 9 bases line up with TRBD2. With V trimmed by 1 base and J by 4 bases, 5 bases remained unmatched. There are 15 residues in the CDR3. Germline lookup yields CDR1 MNHNY and CDR2 SVGAGI (reference sequence). CDR3: CASSYFSGSQYEQYF. CDR3 DNA sequence: TGTGCCAGCAGTTACTTTAGCGGGAGCCAATACGAGCAGTACTTC.

This clonotype was recorded many times. V is TRBV19 and J is TRBJ2-6; no firm D call. V was pared by 4 bases and J by 2 bases, with 9 bases between. The CDR3 has 15 residues. The germline CDR1 and CDR2 sequences are LNHDA and SQIVND (reference sequence). Here the CDR3 reads CASSSDLAGANVLTF. CDR3 sequence (DNA): TGTGCCAGTAGTAGCGACTTGGCTGGGGCCAACGTCCTGACTTTC.